The 2 T cell receptor beta chains presented below share a single source sample, sequenced in a study of tumor and adjacent non-tumor tissue in lung cancer. The library came from three nested PCR rounds adapted from ARM-PCR protocols. TCRdb analysed the multiplex PCR reads with MiXCR anew, one entry per CDR3 protein. The repertoire holds about 75,000 distinct CDR3 sequences, with about three quarters as singletons. No cell sorting was done before RNA was extracted from the tissue. The sample taken for sequencing was lung tumor tissue. The receptors were sampled from a woman aged 45 to 65 with non-small cell lung cancer.

The J gene is TRBJ2-2, the V gene TRBV19; no firm D call. Trimming cost V 3 bases and J 3 bases, with 8 bases left between them. The CDR3 consists of 14 residues. The germline V gene has CDR1 LNHDA and CDR2 SQIVND (reference sequence). The CDR3 reads CASSMNSDTGELFF. The CDR3 region has the DNA TGTGCCAGTAGTATGAACAGCGACACCGGGGAGCTGTTTTTT.

This clonotype was observed a single time. At one end, the junction sequence differs from germline, possibly due to a read error. The chain combines TRBV4-1 with TRBJ2-1; no definite D call. Germline V gene data show CDR1 as MGHRA and CDR2 as YSYEKL. This CDR3 is 15 amino acids long. Here the CDR3 reads CASSQDHISFNEQFF. CDR3 coding DNA: TGCGCCAGCAGTCAAGATCATATTAGCTTCAATGAGCAGTTCTTC.